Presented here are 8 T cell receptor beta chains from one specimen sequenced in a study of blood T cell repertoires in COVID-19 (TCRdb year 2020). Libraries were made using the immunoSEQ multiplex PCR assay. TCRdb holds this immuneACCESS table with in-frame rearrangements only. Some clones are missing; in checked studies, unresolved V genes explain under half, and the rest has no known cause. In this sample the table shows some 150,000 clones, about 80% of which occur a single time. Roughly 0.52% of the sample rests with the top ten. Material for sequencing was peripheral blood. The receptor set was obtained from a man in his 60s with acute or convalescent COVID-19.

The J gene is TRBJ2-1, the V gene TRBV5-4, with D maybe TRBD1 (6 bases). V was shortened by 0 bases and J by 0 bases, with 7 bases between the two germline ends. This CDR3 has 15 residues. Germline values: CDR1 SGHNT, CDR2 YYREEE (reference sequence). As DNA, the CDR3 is TGTGCCAGCAGCTTGGAGGACAGCTCCTACAATGAGCAGTTCTTC. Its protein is CASSLEDSSYNEQFF.

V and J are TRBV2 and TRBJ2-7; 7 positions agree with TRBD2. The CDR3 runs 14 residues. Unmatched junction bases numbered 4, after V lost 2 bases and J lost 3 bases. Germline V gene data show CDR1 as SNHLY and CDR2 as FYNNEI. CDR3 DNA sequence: TGTGCCAGCAGTGAAATCTGGGGGGGCTACGAGCAGTACTTC. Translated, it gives CASSEIWGGYEQYF.

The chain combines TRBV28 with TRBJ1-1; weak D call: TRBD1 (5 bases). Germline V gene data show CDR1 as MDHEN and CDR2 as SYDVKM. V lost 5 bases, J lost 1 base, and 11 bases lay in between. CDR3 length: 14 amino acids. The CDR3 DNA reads TGTGCCAGCAGTGCACAGGAACGGAACACTGAAGCTTTCTTT. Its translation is CASSAQERNTEAFF. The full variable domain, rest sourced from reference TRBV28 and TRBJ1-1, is DVKVTQSSRYLVKRTGEKVFLECVQDMDHENMFWYRQDPGLGLRLIYFSYDVKMKEKGDIPEGYSVSREKKERFSLILESASTNQTSMYLCASSAQERNTEAFFGQGTRLTVV.

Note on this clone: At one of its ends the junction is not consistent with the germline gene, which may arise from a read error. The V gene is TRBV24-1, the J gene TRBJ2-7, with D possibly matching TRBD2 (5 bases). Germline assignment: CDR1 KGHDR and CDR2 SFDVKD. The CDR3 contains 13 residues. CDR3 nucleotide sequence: TGTGCCACCTGTGATCCGGGAAAAAGACAGCAGTACTTC. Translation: CATCDPGKRQQYF.

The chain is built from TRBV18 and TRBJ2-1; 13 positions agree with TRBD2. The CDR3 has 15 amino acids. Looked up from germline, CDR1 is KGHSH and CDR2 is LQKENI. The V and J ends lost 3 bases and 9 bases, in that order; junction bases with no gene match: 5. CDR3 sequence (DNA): TGTGCCAGCTCACCGGGACTAGCGGGACAGGGTGAGCAGTTCTTC. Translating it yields CASSPGLAGQGEQFF.

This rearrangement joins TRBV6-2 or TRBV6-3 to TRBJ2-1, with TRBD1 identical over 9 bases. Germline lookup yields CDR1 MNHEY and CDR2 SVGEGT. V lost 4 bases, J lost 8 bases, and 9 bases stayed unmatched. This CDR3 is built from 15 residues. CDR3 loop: CASSSRTGVQHEQFF. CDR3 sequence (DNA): TGTGCCAGCAGTTCCAGGACAGGGGTTCAACATGAGCAGTTCTTC.

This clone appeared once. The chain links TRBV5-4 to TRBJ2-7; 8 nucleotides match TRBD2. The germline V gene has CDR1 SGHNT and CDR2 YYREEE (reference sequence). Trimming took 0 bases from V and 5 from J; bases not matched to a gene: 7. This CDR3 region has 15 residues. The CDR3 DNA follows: TGTGCCAGCAGCTTGGGTGGAGCGGGAGAGAACGAGCAGTACTTC. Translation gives CASSLGGAGENEQYF. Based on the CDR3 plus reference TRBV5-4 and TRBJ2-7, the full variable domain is ETGVTQSPTHLIKTRGQQVTLRCSSQSGHNTVSWYQQALGQGPQFIFQYYREEENGRGNFPPRFSGLQFPNYSSELNVNALELDDSALYLCASSLGGAGENEQYFGPGTRLTVT.

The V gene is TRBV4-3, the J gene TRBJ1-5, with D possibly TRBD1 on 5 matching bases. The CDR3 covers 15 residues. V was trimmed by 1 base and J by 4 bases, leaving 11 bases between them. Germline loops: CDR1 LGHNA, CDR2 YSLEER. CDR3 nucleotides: TGCGCCAGCAGCCAAGTTTGGGGCCTAAATCAGCCCCAGCATTTT. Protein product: CASSQVWGLNQPQHF.